Listed below are T cell receptor beta chains from one sample, sequenced in a study of T-cell reconstitution after alpha-beta-depleted transplantation in children. TCRdb re-called the PCR reads with MiXCR, one entry per CDR3 protein. The repertoire holds around 500,000 distinct CDR3 sequences, with around 13% as singletons. The starting material was PBMCs from the stem cell graft donor, obtained from the stem cell graft. The receptors originated from a human donor who donated a stem cell graft to a child with combined immunodeficiency. Both conserved end residues are part of each CDR3. A D gene is named only where the DNA matches it firmly. Expanded clones are given a class, and other clones once, few, many or no size at all.

V gene,D gene,J gene,clone size,CDR3 DNA,CDR3 protein
TRBV5-1,TRBD2,TRBJ2-1,many,TGCGCCAGCAGCTTAGGAGCGGGACTCGTCCTGGGAGAGCAGTTCTTC,CASSLGAGLVLGEQFF
TRBV11-1,-,TRBJ2-1,-,TGTGCCAGCAGCTTATCGACTCTGGGGGGCCCCTACAATGAGCAGTTCTTC,CASSLSTLGGPYNEQFF
TRBV18,-,TRBJ1-2,-,TGTGCCAGCTCACCAACGACAAACTCCGATGGCTACACCTTC,CASSPTTNSDGYTF
TRBV5-1,-,TRBJ2-7,few,TGCGCCAGCAGCTTGGTCGGGGGTAACTACGAGCAGTACTTC,CASSLVGGNYEQYF
TRBV12-3/TRBV12-4,TRBD2,TRBJ2-3,few,TGTGCCAGCAGTGGACTAGCGGGGCGCAGCACAGATACGCAGTATTTT,CASSGLAGRSTDTQYF
TRBV4-3,-,TRBJ1-5,few,TGCGCCAGCAGCCAAGATGTGGCAGGGCTCCAGCCCCAGCATTTT,CASSQDVAGLQPQHF
TRBV20-1,-,TRBJ1-2,few,TGCAGTGCTAGAGATTTGGGGACCGACTATGGCTACACCTTC,CSARDLGTDYGYTF
TRBV24-1,TRBD2,TRBJ2-1,-,TGTGCCACCAGTGATCCTGGACGAAGCGGGATCTACTACAATGAGCAGTTCTTC,CATSDPGRSGIYYNEQFF
TRBV11-1,TRBD2,TRBJ2-7,-,TGTGCCAGCAGCCCGGGACTAGCGGGAGGTTGGAGCTCCTACGAGCAGTACTTC,CASSPGLAGGWSSYEQYF
TRBV6-1,TRBD1,TRBJ2-7,-,TGTGCCAGCAGACCTACAGGGGGGCGAAACTACGAGCAGTACTTC,CASRPTGGRNYEQYF
TRBV3-1,-,TRBJ2-5,-,TGTGCCAGCACCCAATCGGAGCAAGAGACCCAGTACTTC,CASTQSEQETQYF
TRBV7-2,TRBD2,TRBJ2-1,many,TGTGCCAGCAGCTCTAGCGGGAATGAGCAGTTCTTC,CASSSSGNEQFF
TRBV25-1,TRBD1,TRBJ1-1,once,TGTGCGCTTATCGAGGTCTGGACAGGGGGAGCGCCGATCATGAACACTGAAGCTTTCTTT,CALIEVWTGGAPIMNTEAFF
TRBV9,-,TRBJ2-1,few,TGTGCCAGCAGCGTAGCCCCTCCACACCCAAATACTTACAATGAGCAGTTCTTC,CASSVAPPHPNTYNEQFF
TRBV27,-,TRBJ2-1,-,TGTGCCAGCTCCCCACAGGGAACACCACAACTAGAGCAGTTCTTC,CASSPQGTPQLEQFF
TRBV7-9,-,TRBJ2-5,many,TGTGCCAGCAGCCTGACCCATTCCGGGGAGACCCAGTACTTC,CASSLTHSGETQYF
TRBV13,-,TRBJ2-2,-,TGTGCCAGCAGCTCGCCCCTAGCCCCCGGGGAGCTGTTTTTT,CASSSPLAPGELFF
TRBV20-1,TRBD2,TRBJ2-1,few,TGCAGTGCTCGGGGGGGCAGGGAGGTTATGTACAATGAGCAGTTCTTC,CSARGGREVMYNEQFF
TRBV5-5,-,TRBJ2-7,many,TGCGCCAGCAGCTTGGACAGCTTTTCCTACGAGCAGTACTTC,CASSLDSFSYEQYF
TRBV6-1,-,TRBJ1-5,-,TGTGCCAGCAGTACAGGGTTATGGCAGCCCCAGCATTTT,CASSTGLWQPQHF
TRBV20-1,-,TRBJ2-2,few,TGCAGTGCTAGGGACAGAAGTCACACCGGGGAGCTGTTTTTT,CSARDRSHTGELFF
TRBV9,TRBD1,TRBJ1-6,few,TGTGCCAGCAGCGAGGCCGGGACAGGAAATTCACCCCTCCACTTT,CASSEAGTGNSPLHF
TRBV11-2,TRBD2,TRBJ2-7,few,TGTGCCAGCAGTTATAAGGTTCTAGCGGGAGGGCCTTCATACGAGCAGTACTTC,CASSYKVLAGGPSYEQYF
TRBV7-9,TRBD2,TRBJ2-5,few,TGTGCCAGCAGCTTAGACCTAGCGGGGGTCCAAGAGACCCAGTACTTC,CASSLDLAGVQETQYF
TRBV20-1,TRBD1,TRBJ2-7,-,TGCAGTGCTAGCCCCGGGACAGGGAGGGCTTACGAGCAGTACTTC,CSASPGTGRAYEQYF
TRBV18,-,TRBJ1-2,-,TGTGCCAGCTCACCACCAGGCCGCGTCTATGGCTACACCTTC,CASSPPGRVYGYTF
TRBV4-1,-,TRBJ2-1,many,TGCGCCAGCAGCCAAGGACCTCACTACCATGGGAATGAGCAGTTCTTC,CASSQGPHYHGNEQFF
TRBV7-2,-,TRBJ2-5,many,TGTGCCAGCAGCTTAGTGTTACTGACTAGACGAGAAGAGACCCAGTACTTC,CASSLVLLTRREETQYF
TRBV29-1,TRBD2,TRBJ2-2,many,TGCAGCGTTGAAGATGTGACTAGCGGGAGTAACGGGGAGCTGTTTTTT,CSVEDVTSGSNGELFF
TRBV30,TRBD1,TRBJ1-2,few,TGTGCCTGGAGTGTACTTGGACAGGGATTGCGTGGCTACACCTTC,CAWSVLGQGLRGYTF
TRBV29-1,-,TRBJ1-2,-,TGCAGCGTTCGCCCGCAGTTCAATGGCTACACCTTC,CSVRPQFNGYTF
TRBV12-3/TRBV12-4,-,TRBJ1-4,-,TGTGCCAGCAGTTTGGGACACGGTAATGAAAAACTGTTTTTT,CASSLGHGNEKLFF
TRBV5-1,-,TRBJ1-2,few,TGCGCCAGCAGAAGCACTAACTATGGCTACACCTTC,CASRSTNYGYTF
TRBV5-4,TRBD1,TRBJ2-1,-,TGTGCCAGCAGCGATGCCGGGACAGTTTACAATGAGCAGTTCTTC,CASSDAGTVYNEQFF
TRBV5-8,-,TRBJ2-1,many,TGTGCCAGCAGCTTGGAAAGCGGGTTTAACAATGAGCAGTTCTTC,CASSLESGFNNEQFF
TRBV4-1,-,TRBJ2-7,once,TGCGCCAGCAGCCTAGATCTTAGGTCAGCCACCTACGAGCAGTACTTC,CASSLDLRSATYEQYF
TRBV14,-,TRBJ2-7,-,TGTGCCAGCAGTCACACTAGCTTCTACGAGCAGTACTTC,CASSHTSFYEQYF
TRBV7-9,-,TRBJ1-1,few,TGTGCCAGCAGCTTCCGGGACAACACTGAAGCTTTCTTT,CASSFRDNTEAFF